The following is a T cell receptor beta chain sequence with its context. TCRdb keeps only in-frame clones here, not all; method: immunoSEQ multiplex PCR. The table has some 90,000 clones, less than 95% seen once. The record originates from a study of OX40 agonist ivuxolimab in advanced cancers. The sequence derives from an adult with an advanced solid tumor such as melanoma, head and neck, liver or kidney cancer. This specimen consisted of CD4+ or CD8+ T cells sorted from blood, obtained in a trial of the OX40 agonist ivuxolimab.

The CDR3 protein is CASSYRGGEKLFF. The DNA of the CDR3 is TGTGCCAGCAGTTACCGGGGGGGGGAAAAACTGTTTTTT. The J gene is TRBJ1-4, the V gene TRBV6-6; perhaps TRBD1 as D (5 bases). V was trimmed by 2 bases and J by 8 bases, leaving 9 bases between them. Germline CDR1 reads MNHNY; CDR2 reads SVGAGI (reference sequence). This CDR3 spans 13 amino acids.